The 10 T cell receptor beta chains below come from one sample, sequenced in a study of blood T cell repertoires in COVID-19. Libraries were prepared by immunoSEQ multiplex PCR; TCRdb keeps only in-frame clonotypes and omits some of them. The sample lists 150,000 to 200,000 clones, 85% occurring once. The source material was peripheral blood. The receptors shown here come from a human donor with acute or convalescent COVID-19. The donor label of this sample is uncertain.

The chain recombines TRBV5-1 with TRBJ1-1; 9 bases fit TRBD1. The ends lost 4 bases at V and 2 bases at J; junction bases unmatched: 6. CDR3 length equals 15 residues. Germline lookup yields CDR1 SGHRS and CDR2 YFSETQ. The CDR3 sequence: CASSTGTGLNTEAFF. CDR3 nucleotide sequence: TGCGCCAGCAGCACGGGGACAGGGCTTAACACTGAAGCTTTCTTT.

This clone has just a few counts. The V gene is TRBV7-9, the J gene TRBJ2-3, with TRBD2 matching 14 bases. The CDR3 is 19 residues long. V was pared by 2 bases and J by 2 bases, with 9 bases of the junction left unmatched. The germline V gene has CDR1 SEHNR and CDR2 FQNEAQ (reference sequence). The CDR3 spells CASSLPGLAGALLTDTQYF. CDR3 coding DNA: TGTGCCAGCAGCTTACCGGGACTAGCGGGGGCCTTGCTCACAGATACGCAGTATTTT.

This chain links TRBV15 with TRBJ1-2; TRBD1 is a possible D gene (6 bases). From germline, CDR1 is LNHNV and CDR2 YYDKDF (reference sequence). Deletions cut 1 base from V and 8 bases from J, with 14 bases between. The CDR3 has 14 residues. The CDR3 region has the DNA TGTGCCACCAGCAGAGGGTACAGGGAAGAGGGCTACACCTTC. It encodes CATSRGYREEGYTF.

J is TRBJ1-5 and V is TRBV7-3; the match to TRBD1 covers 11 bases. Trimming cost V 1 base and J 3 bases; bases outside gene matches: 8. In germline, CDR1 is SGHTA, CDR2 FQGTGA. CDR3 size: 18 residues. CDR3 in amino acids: CASSLILGTGGSNQPQHF. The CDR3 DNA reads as TGTGCCAGCAGCTTAATACTAGGGACAGGGGGTTCCAATCAGCCCCAGCATTTT.

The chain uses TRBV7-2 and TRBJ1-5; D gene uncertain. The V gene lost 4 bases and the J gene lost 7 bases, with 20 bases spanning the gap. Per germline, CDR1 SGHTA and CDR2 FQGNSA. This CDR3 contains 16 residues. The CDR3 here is CASSSPGRRVHQPQHF. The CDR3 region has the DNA TGTGCCAGCAGCTCCCCGGGAAGGAGGGTTCACCAGCCCCAGCATTTT.

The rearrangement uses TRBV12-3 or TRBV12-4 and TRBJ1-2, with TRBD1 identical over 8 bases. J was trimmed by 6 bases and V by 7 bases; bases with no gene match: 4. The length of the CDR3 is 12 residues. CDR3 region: CASTYRGDGYTF. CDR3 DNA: TGTGCCAGCACCTACAGGGGGGATGGCTACACCTTC.

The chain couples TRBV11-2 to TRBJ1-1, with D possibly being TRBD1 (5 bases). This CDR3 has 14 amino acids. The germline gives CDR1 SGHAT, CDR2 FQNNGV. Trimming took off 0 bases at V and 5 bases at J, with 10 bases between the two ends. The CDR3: CASSLEGGKTEAFF. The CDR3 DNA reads TGTGCCAGCAGCTTAGAGGGGGGTAAGACTGAAGCTTTCTTT.

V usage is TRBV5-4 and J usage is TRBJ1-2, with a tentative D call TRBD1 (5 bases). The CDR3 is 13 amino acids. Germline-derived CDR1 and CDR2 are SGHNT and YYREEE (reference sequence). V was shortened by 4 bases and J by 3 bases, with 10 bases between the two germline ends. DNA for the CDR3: TGTGCCAGCAGCCAAGACAGCCACTATGGCTACACCTTC. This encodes CASSQDSHYGYTF.

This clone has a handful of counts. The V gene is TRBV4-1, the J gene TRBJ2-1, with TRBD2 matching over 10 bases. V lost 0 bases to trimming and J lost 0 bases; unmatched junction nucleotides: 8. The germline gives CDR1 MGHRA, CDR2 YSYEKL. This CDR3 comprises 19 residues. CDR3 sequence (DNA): TGCGCCAGCAGCCAAGATCCGGGACTAGCGATGAGCTCCTACAATGAGCAGTTCTTC. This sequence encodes CASSQDPGLAMSSYNEQFF.

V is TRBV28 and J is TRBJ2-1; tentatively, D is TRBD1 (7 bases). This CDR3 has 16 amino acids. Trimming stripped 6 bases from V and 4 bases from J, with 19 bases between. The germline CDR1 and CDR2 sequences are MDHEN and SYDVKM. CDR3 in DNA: TGTGCCAGCAGGCCCAGGGGGGCTGGGGGGTACAATGAGCAGTTCTTC. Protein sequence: CASRPRGAGGYNEQFF.